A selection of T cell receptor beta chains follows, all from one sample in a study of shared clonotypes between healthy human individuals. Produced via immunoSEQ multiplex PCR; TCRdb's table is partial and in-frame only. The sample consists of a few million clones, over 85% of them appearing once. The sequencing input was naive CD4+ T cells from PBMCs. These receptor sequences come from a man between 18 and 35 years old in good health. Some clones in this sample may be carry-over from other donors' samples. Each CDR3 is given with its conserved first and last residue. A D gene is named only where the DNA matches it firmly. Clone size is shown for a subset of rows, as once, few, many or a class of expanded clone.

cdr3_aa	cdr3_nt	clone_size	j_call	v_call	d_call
CASSLGGGQGPTYEQYF	TGTGCCAGCAGCTTAGGAGGGGGACAGGGGCCTACCTACGAGCAGTACTTC	once	TRBJ2-7	TRBV7-2	TRBD1
CASSQTGKGEEKLFF	TGCGCCAGCAGCCAGACGGGGAAGGGGGAAGAAAAACTGTTTTTT	-	TRBJ1-4	TRBV4-3	-
CASSYRWESSTDTQYF	TGTGCCAGCAGTTACCGGTGGGAGTCTAGCACAGATACGCAGTATTTT	-	TRBJ2-3	TRBV6-5	-
CASSIRDRVHNEQFF	TGTGCCAGCAGTATCCGGGACAGGGTCCACAATGAGCAGTTCTTC	-	TRBJ2-1	TRBV28	TRBD1
CASSLRQRKETQYF	TGTGCCAGCAGTCTGCGACAGCGAAAAGAGACCCAGTACTTC	-	TRBJ2-5	TRBV28	-
CASSTGTLYTEAFF	TGCGCCAGCAGCACCGGGACCCTGTACACTGAAGCTTTCTTT	-	TRBJ1-1	TRBV5-1	-
CASTWQGVGTDTQYF	TGTGCCAGCACGTGGCAGGGAGTCGGCACAGATACGCAGTATTTT	-	TRBJ2-3	TRBV2	-
CASSLVASGRVYEQFF	TGTGCCAGCAGCTTAGTGGCTAGCGGGAGGGTATATGAGCAGTTCTTC	-	TRBJ2-1	TRBV7-9	TRBD2
CASSLSALYEQYF	TGTGCCAGCAGTTTATCGGCCCTGTACGAGCAGTACTTC	-	TRBJ2-7	TRBV28	-
CASSLALRANYGYTF	TGTGCCAGCAGCTTGGCCCTGAGAGCCAACTATGGCTACACCTTC	-	TRBJ1-2	TRBV5-6	-
CASSTGLAASYNEQFF	TGTGCCAGCAGCACCGGACTAGCGGCCTCCTACAATGAGCAGTTCTTC	once	TRBJ2-1	TRBV7-2	TRBD2
CSVVTSGKNIQYF	TGCAGCGTTGTCACTAGCGGTAAAAACATTCAGTACTTC	-	TRBJ2-4	TRBV29-1	TRBD2
CASSMTGYGYTF	TGTGCCAGTAGTATGACGGGGTATGGCTACACCTTC	-	TRBJ1-2	TRBV19	-
CAISESGYEQYF	TGTGCCATCAGTGAGAGCGGCTACGAGCAGTACTTC	-	TRBJ2-7	TRBV10-3	-
CASSLGEWGADQPQHF	TGTGCCAGCAGCTTAGGGGAGTGGGGGGCTGATCAGCCCCAGCATTTT	-	TRBJ1-5	TRBV7-9	-
CASSQDAGTEQYF	TGCGCCAGCAGCCAAGATGCAGGGACCGAGCAGTACTTC	-	TRBJ2-7	TRBV4-3	-
CASSPPGGPNEKLFF	TGTGCCAGCAGTCCCCCAGGAGGCCCTAATGAAAAACTGTTTTTT	-	TRBJ1-4	TRBV28	-
CASSEESNQPQHF	TGCGCCAGCAGCGAAGAGAGCAATCAGCCCCAGCATTTT	-	TRBJ1-5	TRBV5-1	-
CASSLSGPGAYNEQFF	TGTGCCAGCAGCTTATCGGGTCCGGGCGCCTACAATGAGCAGTTCTTC	-	TRBJ2-1	TRBV7-3	-
CASSFPSSYEQYF	TGTGCCAGCAGCTTCCCCAGCTCCTACGAGCAGTACTTC	-	TRBJ2-7	TRBV5-6	-